This section outlines one T cell receptor beta chain sequence together with its context. It has no known antigen specificity. No clone much larger than this one lies a single base away; base qualities are absent. The germline V gene encodes CDR1 SGHDT and CDR2 YYEEEE. The CDR3 has 13 amino acids, counting the end cysteine and valine. Of all the DNA, just the CDR3 is kept, 39 bases in frame from base 1. V was cut back by 3 bases and J by 1 base, leaving a gap of 8 bases between them. This sample is drawn from a study of T cell responses to AZD1222 COVID-19 vaccine (dated by TCRdb to the early 2020s). In the study overall: A total of under 250 trial participants underwent TCR sequencing, of whom roughly 210 had received two doses of AZD1222 and around 25 had received two doses of the MenACWY control vaccine. Enrollment into the trials was organized by age into subgroups of 18-55, 56-69 and 70-plus years, and those subgroups contained roughly 150, 30 and 60 TCR-sequenced participants, respectively. The investigation overall reported the following: The 56-69-year group was small, and its depth increase did not reach significance, likely because of low power. CD4 TCRs associated with the vaccine covered the entire spike protein, and the dominant responses were in regions 160-218 and 743-854. After two AZD1222 doses, both the breadth and the depth of spike-specific TCRs were significantly higher than at day 0 and than in MenACWY recipients. Reportedly, close to half of the unique spike-specific TCRs recognized epitopes lying outside the regions that are mutated in the B.1.351 and B.1.1.7 variants. Conclusions about previously exposed vaccinees are limited, since just six AZD1222 recipients were seropositive for SARS-CoV-2 at baseline. Most participants were white British and females outnumbered males, and the authors suggested that clonal diversity may have been underestimated. Because no samples from the day 14 peak response were available, repertoires could be characterized only after the peak T cell response.

The CDR3 regions of human TCRbeta chains were analyzed by immunosequencing. In the paper's pipeline: Repertoire TCRs were matched against a reference library of SARS-CoV-2-specific TCRs generated with the MIRA antigen-specificity platform. Breadth meant the fraction of unique TCRs that were SARS-CoV-2-associated, whereas depth meant the fraction of total T cells that were SARS-CoV-2-associated. Using the MIRA data, every spike-specific TCR was mapped to the spike region that the TCR reacted to and assigned to either a CD4 or a CD8 class. Log10-transformed breadth and depth values were compared by one-way ANOVA with Sidak's multiple comparisons tests. TCRdb obtained this table from immuneACCESS and retained in-frame rearrangements with V and J assigned. These tables miss some clones; where compared with another copy, unresolved V genes account for less than half of the shortfall, and the remainder is unexplained. V and J calls plus clone size are reproduced from that table; the DNA served to infer D and trimming. For this sample there are around 130,000 clones; roughly 90% appear just once. In total, the top ten clones hold around 3.8% of the sample.

This specimen's time point label, per the study, means: about 28 days (+/-7) after the second vaccine dose. Per the publication, the treatment or condition label means: meningococcal conjugate vaccine given as trial control. Vaccinee samples were obtained from the UK trials COV001 and COV002, which included a single-blind randomized controlled phase 2/3 trial of AZD1222 (ChAdOx1 nCoV-19) in healthy adults. For TCRbeta chain sequencing, PBMC samples were collected from trial participants at day 0 and at day 28 after the second dose. This material consisted of peripheral blood, taken 28 days after the second dose of the MenACWY control vaccine. The TCR originated in an adult who received the MenACWY meningococcal vaccine as a control. The chain joins TRBV5-6 to TRBJ2-7; a weak D assignment points to TRBD1 (5 bases agree). CDR3 protein: CASSWGFSYEQYV. The nucleotide sequence is given as TGTGCCAGCAGCTGGGGCTTTTCCTACGAGCAGTACGTC.